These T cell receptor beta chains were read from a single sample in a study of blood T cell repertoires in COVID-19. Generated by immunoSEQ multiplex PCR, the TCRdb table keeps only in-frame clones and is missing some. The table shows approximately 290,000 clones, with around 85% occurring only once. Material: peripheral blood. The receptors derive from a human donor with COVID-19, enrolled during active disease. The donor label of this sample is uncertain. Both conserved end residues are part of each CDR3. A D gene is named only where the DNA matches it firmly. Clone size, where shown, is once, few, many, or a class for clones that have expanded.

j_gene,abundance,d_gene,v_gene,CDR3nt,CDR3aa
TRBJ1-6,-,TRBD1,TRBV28,TGTGCCAGCAGCAAGAGACAGGGGGGATCACCCCTCCACTTT,CASSKRQGGSPLHF
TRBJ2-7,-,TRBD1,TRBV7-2,TGTGCCAGCAGCTTAGGACAGGGGGCGCGCTACGAGCAGTACTTC,CASSLGQGARYEQYF
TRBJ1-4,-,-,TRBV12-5,TGTGCTAGTGGACGGGAGGTAGAAAAACTGTTTTTT,CASGREVEKLFF
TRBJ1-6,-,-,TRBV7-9,TGTGCCAGCAGCCGCGGCGGGGGCCATTCACCCCTCCACTTT,CASSRGGGHSPLHF
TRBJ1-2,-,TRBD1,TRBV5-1,TGCGCCAGCAGCTTGGAGAACAGGGGAGTGGATGGCTACACCTTC,CASSLENRGVDGYTF
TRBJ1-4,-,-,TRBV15,TGTGCCACCAGCTCCCGCCGGGTTTCAAATGAAAAACTGTTTTTT,CATSSRRVSNEKLFF
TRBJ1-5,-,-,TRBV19,TGTGCCAGTAACAAAGGGACACTCGATCAGCCCCAGCATTTT,CASNKGTLDQPQHF
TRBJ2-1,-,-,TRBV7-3,TGTGCCAGCAGCTTAACGGGGGCCGTTGCCAATGAGCAGTTCTTC,CASSLTGAVANEQFF
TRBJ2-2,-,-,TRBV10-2,TGCGCCAGCAGTGAGACACGCAGACTAAACACCGGGGAGCTGTTTTTT,CASSETRRLNTGELFF
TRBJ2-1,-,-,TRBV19,TGTGCCAGTAGTATAGAGACGGGAGTCTTAGACGAGCAGTTCTTC,CASSIETGVLDEQFF
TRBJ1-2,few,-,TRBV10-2,TGCGCCAGCAGTGACAGGGGAGAGGACTATGGCTACACCTTC,CASSDRGEDYGYTF
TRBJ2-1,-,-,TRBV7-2,TGTGCCAGCAGCTTAGACTTCGGGAGCTCCTACAATGAGCAGTTCTTC,CASSLDFGSSYNEQFF
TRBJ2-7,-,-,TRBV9,TGTGCCAGCAGCGTAGGGACAGCCGCCCTCACATTC,CASSVGTAALTF
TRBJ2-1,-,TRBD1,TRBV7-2,TGTGCCAGCAGCCCAGACCGGGACAGGCAGTTCTTC,CASSPDRDRQFF
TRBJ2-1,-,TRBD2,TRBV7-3,TGTGCCAGCAGCCTCACGGGAGGGACCACTACAAATGAGCAGTTCTTC,CASSLTGGTTTNEQFF
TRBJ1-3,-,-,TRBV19,TGTGCCAGTAGTTCCTTTCGAGGCGGGCGTGGAAACACCATATATTTT,CASSSFRGGRGNTIYF
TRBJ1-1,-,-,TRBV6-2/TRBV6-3,TGTGCCAGCAGTTCCCGCGTCGGGAACACTGAAGCTTTCTTT,CASSSRVGNTEAFF
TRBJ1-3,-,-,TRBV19,TGTGCCAGTAGTATCCAGGCCTCTGGAAACACCATATATTTT,CASSIQASGNTIYF
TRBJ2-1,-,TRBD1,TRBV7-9,TGTGCCAGCAGTCCCGGGACAGGGGCTCTTAGGGAGCAGTTCTTC,CASSPGTGALREQFF
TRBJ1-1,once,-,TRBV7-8,TGTGCCAGCAGCCGGGGGGCGGCCACTGAAGCTTTCTTT,CASSRGAATEAFF
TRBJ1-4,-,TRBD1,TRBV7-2,TGTGCCAGCAGCCTCTCTTTGCTCGGGACAGAAAATGAAAAACTGTTTTTT,CASSLSLLGTENEKLFF
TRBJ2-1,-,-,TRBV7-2,TGTGCCAGCAGCTTAAGCGGCGCTTGGAACAATGAGCAGTTCTTC,CASSLSGAWNNEQFF
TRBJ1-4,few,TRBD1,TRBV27,TGTGCCAGCAGTTTCGGGCAGGGGGCGCTGGGTGAAAAACTGTTTTTT,CASSFGQGALGEKLFF
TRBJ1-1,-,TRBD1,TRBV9,TGTGCCAGCAGCCAAGGACAGGGGAAGAACACTGAAGCTTTCTTT,CASSQGQGKNTEAFF
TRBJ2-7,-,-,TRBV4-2,TGTGCCAGCAGCGAAAGCGAAAGTAGCAACAACGAGCAGTACTTC,CASSESESSNNEQYF
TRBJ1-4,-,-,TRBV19,TGTGCCAGCCAGACAGACCTTAATGAAAAACTGTTTTTT,CASQTDLNEKLFF
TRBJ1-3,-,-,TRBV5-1,TGCGCCAGCAGCTTCGGAGGGGAGGCCACCATATATTTT,CASSFGGEATIYF
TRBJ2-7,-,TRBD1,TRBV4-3,TGCGCCAGCAGCCAAGCCTTGACAGGGGCCTACGAGCAGTACTTC,CASSQALTGAYEQYF
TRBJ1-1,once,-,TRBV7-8,TGTGCCAGCAGCTTCACAGAGCACACTGAAGCTTTCTTT,CASSFTEHTEAFF
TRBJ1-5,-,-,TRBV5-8,TGTGCCAGCAGCTCGCGCGAGGTCTATCAGCCCCAGCATTTT,CASSSREVYQPQHF
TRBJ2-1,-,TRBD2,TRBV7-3,TGTGCCAGCAGCCTCCTACTAGCGGGAGTAGATGAGCAGTTCTTC,CASSLLLAGVDEQFF
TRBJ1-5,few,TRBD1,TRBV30,TGTGCCTGGAGTGCGGACAGGAATCAGCCCCAGCATTTT,CAWSADRNQPQHF
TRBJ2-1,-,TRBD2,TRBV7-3,TGTGCCAGCAGCCCCTTGGGTAGCGGGAGCTACAATGAGCAGTTCTTC,CASSPLGSGSYNEQFF
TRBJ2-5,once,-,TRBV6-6,TGTGCCAGCAGTCCGAGGGAGCAAGAGACCCAGTACTTC,CASSPREQETQYF
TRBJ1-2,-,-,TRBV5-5,TGTGCCAGCAGCCAGGGACAACAGAGATATGGCTACACCTTC,CASSQGQQRYGYTF
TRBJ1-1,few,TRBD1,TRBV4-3,TGCGCCAGCAGCCAAGAGGGGACAGGGGGGCCTGAAGCTTTCTTT,CASSQEGTGGPEAFF
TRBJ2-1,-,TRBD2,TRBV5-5,TGTGCCAGCAGCTTAGAAGGACTAGCATGGGATGAGCAGTTCTTC,CASSLEGLAWDEQFF
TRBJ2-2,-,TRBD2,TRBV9,TGTGCCAGCAGCCCCCCCCAGCGGGAGGGCAAAACCGGGGAGCTGTTTTTT,CASSPPQREGKTGELFF
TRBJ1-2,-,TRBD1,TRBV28,TGTGCCAGCAGTTCAACCGGGACAGGGAACCCCTATGGCTACACCTTC,CASSSTGTGNPYGYTF
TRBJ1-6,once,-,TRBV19,TGTGCCAGTAGTATCGGAGACCGCCGAAGGAATTCACCCCTCCACTTT,CASSIGDRRRNSPLHF
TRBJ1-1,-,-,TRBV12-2,TGTGCAAGTCGCTTAGCGGAACCAGGGGCTATGAACACTGAAGCTTTCTTT,CASRLAEPGAMNTEAFF
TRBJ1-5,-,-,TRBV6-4,TGTGCCAGCAGTGTCGAAGGGGGTCAGCCCCAGCATTTT,CASSVEGGQPQHF